The 21 T cell receptor beta chains in this list originate from one sample, sequenced in a study of OX40 agonist ivuxolimab in advanced cancers. Clones were read by immunoSEQ multiplex PCR, and TCRdb kept only the in-frame ones, dropping some. The sample holds around 44,000 clones, around nine tenths seen once. Sample: CD4+ or CD8+ T cells sorted from blood, taken in a trial of the OX40 agonist ivuxolimab. These receptors were collected from an adult with an advanced solid tumor such as melanoma, head and neck, liver or kidney cancer.

The J gene is TRBJ1-1, the V gene TRBV7-9; D perhaps matches TRBD1 (5 bases). Trimming removed 3 bases from V and 1 base from J, with 12 bases in between. Germline CDR1 SEHNR, CDR2 FQNEAQ (reference sequence). The CDR3 has 15 residues. DNA for the CDR3: TGTGCCAGCAGCTTCTTGGTGGGGGAGAACACTGAAGCTTTCTTT. Protein: CASSFLVGENTEAFF.

This chain uses TRBV29-1 with TRBJ1-2; D remains ambiguous. This CDR3 comprises 15 residues. The V and J ends lost 0 bases and 3 bases respectively, with 14 bases between them. Germline loops: CDR1 SQVTM, CDR2 ANQGSEA. CDR3 sequence reads: CSVEDPLRGDYGYTF. Here the CDR3 DNA reads TGCAGCGTTGAAGATCCGTTGAGAGGAGACTATGGCTACACCTTC.

The rearrangement joins TRBV28 to TRBJ2-1; possibly TRBD1 for D (6 bases). Germline assignment: CDR1 MDHEN and CDR2 SYDVKM. CDR3 size: 15 residues. Between the trimmed V and J ends, which lost 7 bases and 4 bases, there was a span of 17 bases. The CDR3 DNA reads as TGTGCCAGCACCACTCAGGACAGCCCTTACAATGAGCAGTTCTTC. Its protein is CASTTQDSPYNEQFF.

The chain joins TRBV7-6 to TRBJ2-7; no reliable D call. Trimming left V 1 base short and J 0 bases short, with 7 bases between. Germline lookup yields CDR1 SGHVS and CDR2 FNYEAQ. This CDR3 has 14 amino acids. This CDR3 is CASSLGFGSYEQYF. The CDR3 DNA is TGTGCCAGCAGCTTAGGATTCGGCTCCTACGAGCAGTACTTC.

The CDR3: CASSLTGTGLERNTIYF. The CDR3 nucleotides are TGTGCCAGCAGTTTAACTGGGACAGGGCTCGAGAGAAACACCATATATTTT. The genes are TRBV28 and TRBJ1-3; 9 nucleotides line up with TRBD1. The CDR3 is made up of 17 amino acids. The germline V gene has CDR1 MDHEN and CDR2 SYDVKM. J lost 5 bases, V lost 2 bases, and 10 bases had no gene match.

This clone was observed a single time. V gene TRBV5-6 combines with J gene TRBJ2-7, with TRBD2 identical over 9 bases. CDR1 and CDR2 from the germline V gene are SGHDT and YYEEEE. With 0 bases clipped from V and 0 bases from J, the junction kept 10 bases outside the gene matches. The CDR3 sequence is 18 residues long. The CDR3 reads CASSLAPGSGGHSYEQYF. The CDR3 nucleotides are TGTGCCAGCAGCTTGGCCCCTGGAAGCGGGGGGCACTCCTACGAGCAGTACTTC.

V and J are TRBV19 and TRBJ1-5; no clear D gene. CDR1 LNHDA and CDR2 SQIVND come from the germline V gene (reference sequence). The CDR3 runs to 15 residues. The germline V and J ends were trimmed by 2 bases and 0 bases, with 8 bases remaining between them. The CDR3: CASSISGISNQPQHF. The CDR3 region has the DNA TGTGCCAGTAGTATATCCGGGATTAGCAATCAGCCCCAGCATTTT.

V gene TRBV28 combines with J gene TRBJ2-7; 7 positions agree with TRBD1. After removal of 4 bases from V and 3 bases from J, the junction contained 6 bases not matched to a gene. This CDR3 has 14 residues. Germline V gene sequence: CDR1 MDHEN, CDR2 SYDVKM. The CDR3 nucleotides read TGTGCCAGCAGTTATACAGGGGATCGCTACGAGCAGTACTTC. Translating it yields CASSYTGDRYEQYF.

The genes are TRBV28 and TRBJ2-2, with D maybe TRBD2 (5 bases). V shed 6 bases and J shed 6 bases, with 5 bases lying between them. Germline-derived CDR1 and CDR2 are MDHEN and SYDVKM. The CDR3 contains 11 residues. The CDR3 reads CASSGAGELFF. The CDR3 nucleotides are TGTGCCAGCAGCGGGGCCGGGGAGCTGTTTTTT.

This chain links TRBV6-1 with TRBJ2-7; D could derive from TRBD1 or TRBD2 (5 bases each). CDR1 is MNHNS and CDR2 is SASEGT in the germline V gene. The V gene lost 4 bases and the J gene lost 4 bases, with 14 bases spanning the gap. The CDR3 totals 14 residues. CDR3 sequence (DNA): TGTGCCAGCAGTGCCTACGGGACCCCTTACGAGCAGTACTTC. Protein sequence: CASSAYGTPYEQYF.

This clone was detected only once. The V call is TRBV6-5, the J call TRBJ2-7; 7 bases fit TRBD1. This CDR3 has 15 residues. Germline trimming cut 6 bases from V and 2 bases from J; bases unmatched to any gene: 10. Germline lookup yields CDR1 MNHEY and CDR2 SVGAGI. As DNA, the CDR3 is TGTGCCAGCAGGCCCCGGGACAGAAGACCCTACGAGCAGTACTTC. Residues: CASRPRDRRPYEQYF.

The J gene is TRBJ1-4, the V gene TRBV18; D is unresolved. V was cut by 1 base and J by 4 bases, with 16 bases left in between. Per germline, CDR1 KGHSH and CDR2 LQKENI. The CDR3 is 17 amino acids. For the CDR3, the DNA is TGTGCCAGCTCACCACTGACGGACCTTGGAGATAATGAAAAACTGTTTTTT. This codes for CASSPLTDLGDNEKLFF.

V usage is TRBV9 and J usage is TRBJ1-2; no reliable D call. V shed 4 bases and J shed 0 bases, with 16 bases lying between them. The CDR3 covers 16 residues. CDR1 is SGDLS, CDR2 YYNGEE, per germline. CDR3: CASSSRVTQANYGYTF. The CDR3 nucleotides read TGTGCCAGCAGCTCAAGGGTGACCCAGGCTAACTATGGCTACACCTTC. The whole variable domain, remainder taken from reference TRBV9 and TRBJ1-2, is DSGVTQTPKHLITATGQRVTLRCSPRSGDLSVYWYQQSLDQGLQFLIQYYNGEERAKGNILERFSAQQFPDLHSELNLSSLELGDSALYFCASSSRVTQANYGYTFGSGTRLTVV.

The rearrangement links TRBV27 to TRBJ2-5; maybe TRBD2 (6 bases). V lost 0 bases to trimming and J lost 4 bases, with 15 bases between them. In germline, CDR1 is MNHEY, CDR2 SMNVEV (reference sequence). The CDR3 loop spans 16 amino acids. CDR3 amino acids: CASSLSGLRVRETQYF. CDR3 DNA: TGTGCCAGCAGTTTATCGGGACTCCGGGTGAGAGAGACCCAGTACTTC.

By frequency in the sample, this clone is medium-sized (0.01 to 0.1%). V usage is TRBV5-1 and J usage is TRBJ1-1; possibly TRBD1 for D (6 bases). This CDR3 has 16 amino acids. The germline gives CDR1 SGHRS, CDR2 YFSETQ. V was pared by 0 bases and J by 4 bases, with 16 bases between. In DNA form, the CDR3 reads TGCGCCAGCAGCTTGGTGGCTCAGGGGTTGGGCACTGAAGCTTTCTTT. It codes for CASSLVAQGLGTEAFF.

The chain carries TRBV6-6 and TRBJ1-2; D unclear. V was cut by 5 bases and J by 4 bases, with 14 bases left in between. CDR1 is MNHNY and CDR2 is SVGAGI in the germline V gene (reference sequence). The length of the CDR3 is 14 residues. CDR3 nucleotides: TGTGCCAGCAGTGATATGGAGGGTAGCTATGGCTACACCTTC. Its translation is CASSDMEGSYGYTF.

V is TRBV9 and J is TRBJ2-3; D unresolved. Trimming removed 4 bases at V and 2 bases at J, with 14 bases between. The germline gives CDR1 SGDLS, CDR2 YYNGEE. This CDR3 comprises 15 residues. The CDR3 reads CASSPPGRVTDTQYF. In nucleotides, the CDR3 is TGTGCCAGCAGCCCCCCCGGGCGAGTCACAGATACGCAGTATTTT.

In its sample, this clone was seen once. This chain links TRBV9 with TRBJ1-1, with 7 bases that match TRBD1. Germline loops: CDR1 SGDLS, CDR2 YYNGEE. With V trimmed by 4 bases and J by 1 base, 7 bases remained unmatched. CDR3 size: 15 residues. The CDR3 bases are TGTGCCAGCAGCCCCTCAGGGGGGCAGAACACTGAAGCTTTCTTT. It codes for CASSPSGGQNTEAFF.

V is TRBV28 and J is TRBJ2-6, with TRBD1 identical over 9 bases. From germline, CDR1 is MDHEN and CDR2 SYDVKM. V lost 6 bases and J lost 0; bases outside the gene matches: 3. The CDR3 totals 16 residues. The DNA of the CDR3 is TGTGCCAGCAGATCGACAGGGGGCTCTGGGGCCAACGTCCTGACTTTC. This codes for CASRSTGGSGANVLTF.

The chain links TRBV15 to TRBJ2-1; TRBD2 is a possible D gene (5 bases). Trimming cost V 4 bases and J 10 bases, with 11 bases left between them. The CDR3 extends over 12 amino acids. From germline, CDR1 is LNHNV and CDR2 YYDKDF (reference sequence). Here the CDR3 reads CATSNLLGEQFF. The CDR3, as DNA: TGTGCCACCAGCAACTTACTAGGGGAGCAGTTCTTC.

The chain employs TRBV2 and TRBJ2-7; no definite D call. Trimming took off 5 bases at V and 2 bases at J, with 13 bases between the two ends. Per the germline V gene, CDR1 is SNHLY and CDR2 is FYNNEI. The CDR3 extends over 14 amino acids. In DNA form, the CDR3 reads TGTGCCAGCAGTCCCCCGGCCGGACCCTACGAGCAGTACTTC. Translation gives CASSPPAGPYEQYF.